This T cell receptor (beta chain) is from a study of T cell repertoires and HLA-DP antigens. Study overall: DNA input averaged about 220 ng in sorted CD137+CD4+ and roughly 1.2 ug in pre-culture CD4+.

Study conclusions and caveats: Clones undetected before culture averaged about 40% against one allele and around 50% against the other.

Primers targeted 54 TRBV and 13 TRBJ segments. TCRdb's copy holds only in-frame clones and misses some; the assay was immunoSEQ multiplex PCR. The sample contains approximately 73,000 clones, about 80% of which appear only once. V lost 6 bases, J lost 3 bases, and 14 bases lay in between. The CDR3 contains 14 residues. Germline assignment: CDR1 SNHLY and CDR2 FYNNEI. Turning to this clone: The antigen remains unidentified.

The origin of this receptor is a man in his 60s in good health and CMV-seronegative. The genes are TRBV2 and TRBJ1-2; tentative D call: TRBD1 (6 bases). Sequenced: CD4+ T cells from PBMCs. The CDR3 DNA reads TGTGCCAGCAGCCCCGGAAGGGGGGACTATGGCTACACCTTC. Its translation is CASSPGRGDYGYTF.